Following are 10 T cell receptor beta chains from one sample sequenced in a study of beta chain features in type 1 diabetes. Study-wide points: Type 1 diabetes patients showed a moderate but significant shortening of TCRB CDR3s in all four CD4+ subsets.

These receptors' targets are unknown. Reverse transcription of all isolated RNA meant that expressed TCRB transcripts were sequenced. TCRdb keeps only in-frame clones here, not all; method: immunoSEQ multiplex PCR. The sample lists 300,000 or so clones; around 9.3% were seen once. What was sequenced was central memory CD4+ T cells from blood. The receptors were sampled from a man younger than 40 with type 1 diabetes.

The V call is TRBV2, the J call TRBJ2-2, with D possibly being TRBD1 (6 bases). The V and J ends lost 3 bases and 2 bases respectively, with 19 bases between them. The CDR3 runs 18 residues. The germline CDR1 and CDR2 sequences are SNHLY and FYNNEI. The CDR3 region is CASSEEGYGTPNTGELFF. The DNA for the CDR3 is TGTGCCAGCAGTGAGGAAGGGTACGGGACACCAAACACCGGGGAGCTGTTTTTT. Combining the CDR3 with reference TRBV2 and TRBJ2-2 gives the whole variable domain EPEVTQTPSHQVTQMGQEVILRCVPISNHLYFYWYRQILGQKVEFLVSFYNNEISEKSEIFDDQFSVERPDGSNFTLKIRSTKLEDSAMYFCASSEEGYGTPNTGELFFGEGSRLTVL.

The gene calls are TRBV29-1 and TRBJ2-1; 9 nucleotides line up with TRBD1. The CDR3 is 14 residues long. Germline V gene sequence: CDR1 SQVTM, CDR2 ANQGSEA. V shed 6 bases and J 7 bases; nucleotides not matched to a gene: 10. The CDR3 sequence is CSVEFWTGANEQFF. CDR3 sequence (DNA): TGCAGCGTGGAATTCTGGACAGGGGCGAATGAGCAGTTCTTC.

The chain combines TRBV6-5 with TRBJ2-3; D is tentatively TRBD1 or TRBD2 (5 bases each). This CDR3 has 13 residues. V gave up 11 bases and J gave up 1 base, with 13 bases separating them. The germline V gene has CDR1 MNHEY and CDR2 SVGAGI. DNA of the CDR3: TGTGCCGTCCGGGACCCAGGCACAGATACGCAGTATTTT. Translation: CAVRDPGTDTQYF.

The chain recombines TRBV29-1 with TRBJ1-1; D is ambiguous. CDR3 size: 11 residues. CDR1 and CDR2 (germline): SQVTM, ANQGSEA. V shed 7 bases and J shed 6 bases, with 12 bases lying between them. In nucleotides, the CDR3 is TGCAGCGCTGCTAAGTTGGCTGAAGCTTTCTTT. Translating it yields CSAAKLAEAFF.

This clone occurred a few times. The sample carries other DNA sequences with the same CDR3. The chain carries TRBV11-2 and TRBJ2-3; TRBD2 matches 10 bases. CDR3 length: 15 residues. Losses at the gene ends were 5 bases for V and 3 bases for J; bases not matched to a gene: 5. The germline CDR1 and CDR2 sequences are SGHAT and FQNNGV. CDR3 loop: CASSPGLAETDTQYF. The DNA for the CDR3 is TGTGCCAGCAGCCCCGGACTAGCGGAGACAGATACGCAGTATTTT.

There are a few counts of this clone. V is TRBV30 and J is TRBJ2-7, with D possibly TRBD2 on 5 matching bases. This CDR3 contains 14 residues. V shed 3 bases and J shed 2 bases, with 14 bases lying between them. Germline V gives CDR1 GTSNPN, CDR2 SVGIG (reference sequence). CDR3 DNA: TGTGCCTGGAGCCGGCCGCCCGGGGCCTACGAGCAGTACTTC. Protein: CAWSRPPGAYEQYF.

The chain has TRBV11-2 and TRBJ1-4, with D perhaps TRBD1 (6 bases). Germline-derived CDR1 and CDR2 are SGHAT and FQNNGV. Trimming removed 5 bases from V and 7 bases from J, with 17 bases in between. CDR3 length: 15 residues. CDR3 sequence reads: CASSQEGGAGEKLFF. The DNA of the CDR3 is TGTGCCAGCAGCCAGGAGGGGGGCGCAGGTGAAAAACTGTTTTTT.

The rearrangement uses TRBV7-2 and TRBJ2-3; D unclear. The CDR3 totals 12 residues. Looked up from germline, CDR1 is SGHTA and CDR2 is FQGNSA. With 5 bases removed from V and 8 bases from J, the gap between germline ends came to 11 bases. This chain's CDR3 is CASSRKLGTQYF. The CDR3 bases are TGTGCCAGCAGCCGGAAGTTGGGTACGCAGTATTTT.

This chain joins TRBV28 and TRBJ2-3; TRBD1 aligns across 8 bases. J was trimmed by 5 bases and V by 2 bases; bases with no gene match: 6. Germline CDR1 is MDHEN and CDR2 is SYDVKM. This CDR3 is 15 amino acids long. CDR3 residues: CASSLRARGQDTQYF. Here the CDR3 DNA reads TGTGCCAGCAGTTTAAGAGCCAGGGGGCAAGATACGCAGTATTTT.

The chain joins TRBV7-8 to TRBJ1-3; D is undetermined. V was clipped by 3 bases and J by 3 bases, with 3 bases between them. The CDR3 contains 12 residues. Per germline, CDR1 SGHVS and CDR2 FQNEAQ. CDR3 residues: CASSFDGNTIYF. The DNA for the CDR3 is TGTGCCAGCAGCTTCGATGGAAACACCATATATTTT.